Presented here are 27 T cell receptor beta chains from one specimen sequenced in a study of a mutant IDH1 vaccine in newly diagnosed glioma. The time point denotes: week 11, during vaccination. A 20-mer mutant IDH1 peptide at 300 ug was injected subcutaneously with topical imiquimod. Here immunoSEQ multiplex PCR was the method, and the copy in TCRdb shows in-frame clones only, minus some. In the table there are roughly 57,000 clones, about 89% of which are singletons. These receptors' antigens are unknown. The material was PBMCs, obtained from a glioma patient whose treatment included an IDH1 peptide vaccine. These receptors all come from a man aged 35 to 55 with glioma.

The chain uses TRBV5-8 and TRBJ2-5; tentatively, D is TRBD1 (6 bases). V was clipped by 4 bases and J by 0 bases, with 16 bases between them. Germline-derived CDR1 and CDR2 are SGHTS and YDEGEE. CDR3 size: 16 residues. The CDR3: CASSTYLGAYQETQYF. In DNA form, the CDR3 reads TGTGCCAGCAGCACCTACTTGGGGGCATACCAAGAGACCCAGTACTTC. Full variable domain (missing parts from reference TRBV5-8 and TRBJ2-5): EAGVTQSPTHLIKTRGQQATLRCSPISGHTSVYWYQQALGLGLQFLLWYDEGEERNRGNFPPRFSGRQFPNYSSELNVNALELEDSALYLCASSTYLGAYQETQYFGPGTRLLVL.

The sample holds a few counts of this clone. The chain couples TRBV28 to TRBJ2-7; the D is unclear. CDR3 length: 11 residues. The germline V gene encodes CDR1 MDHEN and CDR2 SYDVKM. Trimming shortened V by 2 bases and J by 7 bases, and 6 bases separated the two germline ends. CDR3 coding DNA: TGTGCCAGCAGTTTAGTCGGGGAGCAGTACTTC. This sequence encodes CASSLVGEQYF. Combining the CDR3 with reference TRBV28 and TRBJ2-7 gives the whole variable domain DVKVTQSSRYLVKRTGEKVFLECVQDMDHENMFWYRQDPGLGLRLIYFSYDVKMKEKGDIPEGYSVSREKKERFSLILESASTNQTSMYLCASSLVGEQYFGPGTRLTVT.

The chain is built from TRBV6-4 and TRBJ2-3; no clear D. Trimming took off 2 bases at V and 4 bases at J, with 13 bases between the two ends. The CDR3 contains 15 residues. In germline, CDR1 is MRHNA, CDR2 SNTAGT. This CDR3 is CASSDRSNGADTQYF. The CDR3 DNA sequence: TGTGCCAGCAGTGACCGGTCCAATGGGGCAGATACGCAGTATTTT.

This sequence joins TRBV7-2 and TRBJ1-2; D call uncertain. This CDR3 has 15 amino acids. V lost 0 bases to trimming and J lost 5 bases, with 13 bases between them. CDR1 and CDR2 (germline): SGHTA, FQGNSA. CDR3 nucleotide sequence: TGTGCCAGCAGCTTAGCGCAAGACGCTCTATATGGCTACACCTTC. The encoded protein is CASSLAQDALYGYTF.

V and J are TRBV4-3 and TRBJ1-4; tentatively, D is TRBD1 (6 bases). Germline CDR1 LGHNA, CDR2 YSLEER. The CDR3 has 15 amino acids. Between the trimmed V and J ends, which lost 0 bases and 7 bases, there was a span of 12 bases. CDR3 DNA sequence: TGCGCCAGCAGCCAAGAAAGGGGGTATGGTGAAAAACTGTTTTTT. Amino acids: CASSQERGYGEKLFF.

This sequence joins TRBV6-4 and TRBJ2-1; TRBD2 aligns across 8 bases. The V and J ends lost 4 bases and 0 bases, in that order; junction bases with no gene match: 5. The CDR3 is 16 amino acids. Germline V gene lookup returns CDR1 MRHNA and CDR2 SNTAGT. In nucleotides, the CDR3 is TGTGCCAGCAGTGGGAGTAGCGGGAACTCCTACAATGAGCAGTTCTTC. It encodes CASSGSSGNSYNEQFF.

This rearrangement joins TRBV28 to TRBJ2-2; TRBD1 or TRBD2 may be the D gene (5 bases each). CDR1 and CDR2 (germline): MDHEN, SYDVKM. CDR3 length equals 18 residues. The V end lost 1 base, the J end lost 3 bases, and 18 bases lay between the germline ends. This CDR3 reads CASSLSWGRPEDTGELFF. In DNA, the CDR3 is TGTGCCAGCAGTTTATCCTGGGGACGCCCCGAGGACACCGGGGAGCTGTTTTTT.

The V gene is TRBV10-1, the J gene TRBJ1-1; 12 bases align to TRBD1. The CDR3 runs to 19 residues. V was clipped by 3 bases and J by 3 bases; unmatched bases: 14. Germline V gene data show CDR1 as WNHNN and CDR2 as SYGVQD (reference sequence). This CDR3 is CASSDPGQGAGTRDTEAFF. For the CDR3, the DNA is TGCGCCAGCAGTGACCCGGGACAGGGGGCCGGTACGAGGGACACTGAAGCTTTCTTT.

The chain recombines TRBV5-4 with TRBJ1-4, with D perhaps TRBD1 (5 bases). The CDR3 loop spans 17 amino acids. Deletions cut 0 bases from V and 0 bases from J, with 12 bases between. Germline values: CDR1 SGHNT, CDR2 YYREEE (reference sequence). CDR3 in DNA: TGTGCCAGCAGCTTGGATCCGGGGGTAGCAACTAATGAAAAACTGTTTTTT. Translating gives CASSLDPGVATNEKLFF.

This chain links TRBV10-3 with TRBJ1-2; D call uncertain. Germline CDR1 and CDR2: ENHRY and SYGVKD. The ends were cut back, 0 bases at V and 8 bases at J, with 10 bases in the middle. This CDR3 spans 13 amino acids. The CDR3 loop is CAISESGQGGYTF. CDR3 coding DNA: TGTGCCATCAGTGAGTCCGGGCAAGGGGGCTACACCTTC.

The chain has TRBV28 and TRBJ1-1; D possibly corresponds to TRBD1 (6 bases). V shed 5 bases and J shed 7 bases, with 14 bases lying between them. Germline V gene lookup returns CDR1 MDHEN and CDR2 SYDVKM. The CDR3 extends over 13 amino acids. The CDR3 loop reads CASSASGVIEAFF. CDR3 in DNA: TGTGCCAGCAGTGCATCAGGGGTTATTGAAGCTTTCTTT.

The CDR3 sequence is CASSLTPGRGTYEQYF. DNA of the CDR3: TGTGCCAGCAGCTTGACACCGGGACGGGGAACCTACGAGCAGTACTTC. J is TRBJ2-7 and V is TRBV7-2; D is tentatively TRBD1 or TRBD2 (5 bases each). Germline loops: CDR1 SGHTA, CDR2 FQGNSA. The CDR3 is 16 residues long. Trimming shortened V by 3 bases and J by 2 bases, and 17 bases separated the two germline ends.

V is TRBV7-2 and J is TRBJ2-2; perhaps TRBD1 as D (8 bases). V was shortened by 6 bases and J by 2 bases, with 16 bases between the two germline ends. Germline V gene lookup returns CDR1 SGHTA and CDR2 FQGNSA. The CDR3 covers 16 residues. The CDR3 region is CASRPGGGGNTGELFF. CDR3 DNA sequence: TGTGCCAGCAGGCCAGGGGGCGGGGGTAACACCGGGGAGCTGTTTTTT.

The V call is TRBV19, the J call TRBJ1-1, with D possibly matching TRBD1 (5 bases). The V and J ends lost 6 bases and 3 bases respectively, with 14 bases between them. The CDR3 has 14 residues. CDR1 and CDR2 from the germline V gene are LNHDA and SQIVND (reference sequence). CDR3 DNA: TGTGCCAGTAGGCGCCGGGACGGATACACTGAAGCTTTCTTT. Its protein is CASRRRDGYTEAFF.

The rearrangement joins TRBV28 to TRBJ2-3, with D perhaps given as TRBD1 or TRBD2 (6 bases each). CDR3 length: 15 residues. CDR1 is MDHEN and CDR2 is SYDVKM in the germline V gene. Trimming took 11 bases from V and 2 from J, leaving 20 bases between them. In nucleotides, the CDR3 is TGTGCCCTTGGGGGGTCAAGGGGGAACACAGATACGCAGTATTTT. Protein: CALGGSRGNTDTQYF.

CDR3 amino acids: CASGGQTDYNQPQHF. As DNA, the CDR3 is TGTGCCAGCGGGGGACAGACGGACTACAATCAGCCCCAGCATTTT. The genes are TRBV6-1 and TRBJ1-5; 7 bases map to TRBD1. The J segment lost 3 bases and the V segment lost 8 bases, leaving 10 bases of the junction unmatched. Looked up from germline, CDR1 is MNHNS and CDR2 is SASEGT. The CDR3 contains 15 residues.

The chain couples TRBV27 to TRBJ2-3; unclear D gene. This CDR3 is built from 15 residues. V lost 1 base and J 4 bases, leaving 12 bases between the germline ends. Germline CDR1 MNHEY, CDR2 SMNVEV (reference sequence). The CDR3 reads CASSLYIESADTQYF. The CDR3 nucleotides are TGTGCCAGCAGTTTATATATAGAGAGCGCAGATACGCAGTATTTT.

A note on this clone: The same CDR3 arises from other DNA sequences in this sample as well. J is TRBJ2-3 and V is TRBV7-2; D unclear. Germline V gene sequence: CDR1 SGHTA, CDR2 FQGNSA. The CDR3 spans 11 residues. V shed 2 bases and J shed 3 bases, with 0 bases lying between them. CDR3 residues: CASSLTDTQYF. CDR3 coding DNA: TGTGCCAGCAGCTTAACAGATACGCAGTATTTT.

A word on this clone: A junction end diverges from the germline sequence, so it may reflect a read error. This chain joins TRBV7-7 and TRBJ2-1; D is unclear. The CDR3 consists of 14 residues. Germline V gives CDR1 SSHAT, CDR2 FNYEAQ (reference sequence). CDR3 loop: CASSLNPADDEQFF. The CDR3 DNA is TGTGCTAGCAGCTTGAACCCCGCAGACGATGAGCAGTTCTTC.

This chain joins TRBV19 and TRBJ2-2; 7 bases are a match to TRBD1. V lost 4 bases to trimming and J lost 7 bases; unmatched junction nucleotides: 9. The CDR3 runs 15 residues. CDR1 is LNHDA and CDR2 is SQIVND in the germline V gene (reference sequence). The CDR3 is CASSTGDRWNGELFF. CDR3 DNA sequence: TGTGCCAGTAGTACCGGGGACAGATGGAACGGGGAGCTGTTTTTT.

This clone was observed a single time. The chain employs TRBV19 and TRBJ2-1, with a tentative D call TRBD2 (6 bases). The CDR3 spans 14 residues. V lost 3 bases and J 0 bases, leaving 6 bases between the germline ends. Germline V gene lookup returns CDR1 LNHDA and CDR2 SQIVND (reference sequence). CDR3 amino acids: CASSIGSSYNEQFF. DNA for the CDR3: TGTGCCAGTAGTATCGGGAGCTCCTACAATGAGCAGTTCTTC.

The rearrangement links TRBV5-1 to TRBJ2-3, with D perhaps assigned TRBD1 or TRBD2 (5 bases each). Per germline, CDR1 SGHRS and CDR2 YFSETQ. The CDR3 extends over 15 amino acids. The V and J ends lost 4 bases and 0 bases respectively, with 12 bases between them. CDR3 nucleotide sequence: TGCGCCAGCAGCGGGGGACCTAGGAGCACAGATACGCAGTATTTT. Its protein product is CASSGGPRSTDTQYF.

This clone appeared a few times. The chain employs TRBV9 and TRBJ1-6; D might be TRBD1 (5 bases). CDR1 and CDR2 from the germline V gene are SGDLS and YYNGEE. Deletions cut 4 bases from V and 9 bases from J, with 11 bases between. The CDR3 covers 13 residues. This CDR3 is CASSPLGGSPLHF. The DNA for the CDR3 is TGTGCCAGCAGCCCTCTGGGGGGTTCACCCCTCCACTTT.

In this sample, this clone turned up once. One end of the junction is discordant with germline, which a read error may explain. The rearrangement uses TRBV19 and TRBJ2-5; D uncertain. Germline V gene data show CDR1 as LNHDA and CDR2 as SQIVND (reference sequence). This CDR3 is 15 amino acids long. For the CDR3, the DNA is TGTGTCAGTAGTATCGGGTTCGAAGGAAAGGAGACCCAGTACTTC. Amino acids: CVSSIGFEGKETQYF.

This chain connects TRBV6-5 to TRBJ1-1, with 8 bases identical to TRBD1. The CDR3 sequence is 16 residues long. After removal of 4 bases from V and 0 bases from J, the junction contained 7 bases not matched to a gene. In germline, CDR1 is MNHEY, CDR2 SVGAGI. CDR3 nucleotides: TGTGCCAGCAGTTCACTACAGGGGGGACTGAACACTGAAGCTTTCTTT. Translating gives CASSSLQGGLNTEAFF.

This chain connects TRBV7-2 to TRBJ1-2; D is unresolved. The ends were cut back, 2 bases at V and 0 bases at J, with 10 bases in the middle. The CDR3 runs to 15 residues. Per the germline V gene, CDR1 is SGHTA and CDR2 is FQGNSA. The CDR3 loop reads CASSLWAGTNYGYTF. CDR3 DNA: TGTGCCAGCAGCTTATGGGCGGGGACTAACTATGGCTACACCTTC.

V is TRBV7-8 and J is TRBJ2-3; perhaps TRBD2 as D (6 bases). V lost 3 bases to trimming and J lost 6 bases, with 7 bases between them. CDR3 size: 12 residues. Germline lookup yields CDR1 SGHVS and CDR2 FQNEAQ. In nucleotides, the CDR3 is TGTGCCAGCAGCTTCGCGGGGGATACGCAGTATTTT. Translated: CASSFAGDTQYF.